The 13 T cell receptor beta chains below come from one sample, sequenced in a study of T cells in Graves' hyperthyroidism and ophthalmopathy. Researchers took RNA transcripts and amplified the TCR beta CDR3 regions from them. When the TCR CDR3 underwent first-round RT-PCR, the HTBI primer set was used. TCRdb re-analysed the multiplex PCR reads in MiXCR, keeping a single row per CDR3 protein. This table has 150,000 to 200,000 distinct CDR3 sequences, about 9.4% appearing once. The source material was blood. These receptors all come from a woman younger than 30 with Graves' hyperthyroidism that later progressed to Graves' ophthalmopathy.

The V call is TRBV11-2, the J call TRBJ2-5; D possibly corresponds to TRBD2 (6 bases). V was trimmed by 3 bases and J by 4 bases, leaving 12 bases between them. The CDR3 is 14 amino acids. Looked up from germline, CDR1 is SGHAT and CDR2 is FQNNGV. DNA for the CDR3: TGTGCCAGCAGCTTGGGACTCCTCCGAGAGACCCAGTACTTC. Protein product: CASSLGLLRETQYF.

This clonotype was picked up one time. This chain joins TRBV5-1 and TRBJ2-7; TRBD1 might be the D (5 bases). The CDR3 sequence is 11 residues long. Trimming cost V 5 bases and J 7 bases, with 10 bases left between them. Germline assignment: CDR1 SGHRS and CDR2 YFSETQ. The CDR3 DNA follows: TGCGCCAGCAGAAGTAAGGGGGAGCAGTACTTC. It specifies CASRSKGEQYF.

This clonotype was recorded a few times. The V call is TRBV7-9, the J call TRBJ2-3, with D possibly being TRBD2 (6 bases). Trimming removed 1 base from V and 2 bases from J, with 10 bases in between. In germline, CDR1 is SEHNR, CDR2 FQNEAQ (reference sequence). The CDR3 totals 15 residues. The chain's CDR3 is CASSLGSGDTDTQYF. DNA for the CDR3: TGTGCCAGCAGCTTAGGTAGCGGAGACACAGATACGCAGTATTTT. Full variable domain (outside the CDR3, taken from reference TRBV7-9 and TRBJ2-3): DTGVSQNPRHKITKRGQNVTFRCDPISEHNRLYWYRQTLGQGPEFLTYFQNEAQLEKSRLLSDRFSAERPKGSFSTLEIQRTEQGDSAMYLCASSLGSGDTDTQYFGPGTRLTVL.

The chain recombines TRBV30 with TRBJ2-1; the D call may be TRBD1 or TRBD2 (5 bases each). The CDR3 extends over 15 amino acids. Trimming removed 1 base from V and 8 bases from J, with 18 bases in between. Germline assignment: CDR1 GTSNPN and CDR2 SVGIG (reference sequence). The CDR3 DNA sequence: TGTGCCTGGAGTGCTATAGAGAAGGGGACCGATGAGCAGTTCTTC. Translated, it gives CAWSAIEKGTDEQFF.

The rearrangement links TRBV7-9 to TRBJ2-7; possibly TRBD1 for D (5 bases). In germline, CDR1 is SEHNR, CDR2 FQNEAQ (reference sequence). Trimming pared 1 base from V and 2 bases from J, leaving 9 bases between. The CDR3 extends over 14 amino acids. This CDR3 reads CASSLEAQAYEQYF. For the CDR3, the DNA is TGTGCCAGCAGCTTAGAAGCACAGGCCTACGAGCAGTACTTC. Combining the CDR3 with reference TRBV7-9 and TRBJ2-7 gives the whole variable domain DTGVSQNPRHKITKRGQNVTFRCDPISEHNRLYWYRQTLGQGPEFLTYFQNEAQLEKSRLLSDRFSAERPKGSFSTLEIQRTEQGDSAMYLCASSLEAQAYEQYFGPGTRLTVT.

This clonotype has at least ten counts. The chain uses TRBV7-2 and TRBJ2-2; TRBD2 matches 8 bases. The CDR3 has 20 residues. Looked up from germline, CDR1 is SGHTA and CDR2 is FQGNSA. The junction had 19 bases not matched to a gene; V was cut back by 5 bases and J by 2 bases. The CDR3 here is CASSSLNGGGRPINTGELFF. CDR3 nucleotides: TGTGCCAGCAGCAGCTTAAACGGCGGCGGGAGGCCCATCAACACCGGGGAGCTGTTTTTT.

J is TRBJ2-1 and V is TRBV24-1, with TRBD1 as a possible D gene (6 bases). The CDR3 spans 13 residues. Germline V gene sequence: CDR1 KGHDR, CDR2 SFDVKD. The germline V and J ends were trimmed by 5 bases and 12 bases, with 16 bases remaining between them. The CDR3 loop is CATSGPQGPGQFF. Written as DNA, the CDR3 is TGTGCCACCAGTGGGCCACAGGGTCCTGGGCAGTTCTTC.

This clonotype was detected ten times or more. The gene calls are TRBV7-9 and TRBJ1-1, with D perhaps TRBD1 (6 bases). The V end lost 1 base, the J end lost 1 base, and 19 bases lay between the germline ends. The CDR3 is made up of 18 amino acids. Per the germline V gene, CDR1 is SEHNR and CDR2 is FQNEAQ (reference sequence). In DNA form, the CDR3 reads TGTGCCAGCAGCTTAGTAGTGAAGTTACCAGGGGCGAACACTGAAGCTTTCTTT. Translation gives CASSLVVKLPGANTEAFF.

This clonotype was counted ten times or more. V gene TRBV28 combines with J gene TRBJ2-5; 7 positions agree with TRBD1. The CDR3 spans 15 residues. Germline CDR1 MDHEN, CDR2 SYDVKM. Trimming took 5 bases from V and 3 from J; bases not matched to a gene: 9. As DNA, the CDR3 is TGTGCCAGCAGTCCCCGCTGGGACAGAGAAGAGACCCAGTACTTC. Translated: CASSPRWDREETQYF.

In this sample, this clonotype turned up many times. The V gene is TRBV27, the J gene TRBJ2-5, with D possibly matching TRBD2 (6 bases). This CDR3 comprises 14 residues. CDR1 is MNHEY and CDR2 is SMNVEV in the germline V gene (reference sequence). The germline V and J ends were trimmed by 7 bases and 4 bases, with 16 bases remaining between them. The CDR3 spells CASNRLGRLETQYF. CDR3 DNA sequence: TGTGCCAGCAACAGACTAGGGCGGTTAGAGACCCAGTACTTC.

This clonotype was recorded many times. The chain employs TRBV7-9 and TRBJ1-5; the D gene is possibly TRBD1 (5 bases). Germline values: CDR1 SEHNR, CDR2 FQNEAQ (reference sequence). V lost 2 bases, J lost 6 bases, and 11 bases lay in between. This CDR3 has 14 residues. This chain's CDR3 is CASSLSGGAQPQHF. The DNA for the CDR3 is TGTGCCAGCAGCTTATCGGGGGGTGCTCAGCCCCAGCATTTT.

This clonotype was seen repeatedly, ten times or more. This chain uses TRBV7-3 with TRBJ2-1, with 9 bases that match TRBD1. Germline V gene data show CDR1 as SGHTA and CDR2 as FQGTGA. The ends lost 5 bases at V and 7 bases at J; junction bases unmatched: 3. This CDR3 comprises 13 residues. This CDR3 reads CASSRDRDNEQFF. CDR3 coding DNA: TGTGCCAGCAGCCGGGACAGGGATAATGAGCAGTTCTTC.

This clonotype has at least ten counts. The CDR3 DNA is TGTGCCAGCAGTTACGAGGCAGGCATGAACAGCCTTAATTCACCCCTCCACTTT. Its protein product is CASSYEAGMNSLNSPLHF. The genes are TRBV27 and TRBJ1-6; D unclear. This CDR3 is built from 18 residues. Trimming removed 4 bases from V and 6 bases from J, with 22 bases in between. The germline V gene encodes CDR1 MNHEY and CDR2 SMNVEV (reference sequence).